These 20 T cell receptor beta chains share one sample of origin, sequenced in a study of liver allograft versus peripheral blood T cells. Study overall: Recipients' peripheral blood supplied the T cell receptor repertoires against which those in transplanted livers were compared.

TCRdb redid the calling of the reads with MiXCR, one entry per CDR3 protein. The sample yields about 16,000 distinct CDR3 sequences, around a fifth seen once. Receptors were obtained from a human patient who had a liver transplant. Some of the T cells might come from the graft donor.

This clonotype is deemed medium-sized (0.01 to 0.1%). The V call is TRBV6-1, the J call TRBJ1-6, with 8 bases fitting TRBD1. CDR3 length: 17 residues. The J segment lost 9 bases and the V segment lost 2 bases, leaving 12 bases of the junction unmatched. Germline lookup yields CDR1 MNHNS and CDR2 SASEGT. The CDR3 DNA reads TGTGCCAGCAGTGAACCCGTCAAGACAGGGGTTGGTTCACCCCTCCACTTT. Its protein product is CASSEPVKTGVGSPLHF.

The gene calls are TRBV6-2 or TRBV6-3 and TRBJ2-7; 8 nucleotides line up with TRBD1. V was clipped by 6 bases and J by 3 bases; unmatched bases: 7. Germline lookup yields CDR1 MNHEY and CDR2 SVGEGT. CDR3 length: 14 residues. CDR3 nucleotides: TGTGCCAGCAGACCGGGACAGGAGTTCTACGAGCAGTACTTC. Its protein product is CASRPGQEFYEQYF.

The chain uses TRBV20-1 and TRBJ1-1; D gene uncertain. Looked up from germline, CDR1 is DFQATT and CDR2 is SNEGSKA (reference sequence). This CDR3 spans 14 amino acids. The V gene lost 0 bases and the J gene lost 1 base, with 9 bases spanning the gap. The CDR3 region has the DNA TGCAGTGCTAGAGATCCCAGGTCGAACACTGAAGCTTTCTTT. Translating it yields CSARDPRSNTEAFF.

The J gene is TRBJ1-6, the V gene TRBV19; tentatively, D is TRBD1 (5 bases). Germline CDR1 and CDR2: LNHDA and SQIVND (reference sequence). V lost 2 bases and J 5 bases, leaving 10 bases between the germline ends. CDR3 size: 15 residues. The CDR3 here is CASSIQGGNNSPLHF. The CDR3 DNA reads as TGTGCCAGTAGTATACAGGGAGGTAATAATTCACCCCTCCACTTT.

This chain uses TRBV7-2 with TRBJ2-7; TRBD2 aligns across 10 bases. Trimming took 8 bases from V and 0 from J; bases not matched to a gene: 7. The CDR3 consists of 15 residues. Germline values: CDR1 SGHTA, CDR2 FQGNSA. CDR3 in amino acids: CASSSGSKYSYEQYF. Written as DNA, the CDR3 is TGTGCCAGCTCTAGCGGGAGTAAATACTCCTACGAGCAGTACTTC.

In its sample, this clonotype was seen many times. The chain combines TRBV7-2 with TRBJ2-6; D may be TRBD1 (5 bases). Trimming removed 4 bases at V and 3 bases at J, with 16 bases between. CDR3 size: 17 residues. Looked up from germline, CDR1 is SGHTA and CDR2 is FQGNSA. The CDR3 DNA sequence: TGTGCCAGCAGCTCCCTTAGGTCAGGGCTTGGGGCCAACGTCCTGACTTTC. This translates into CASSSLRSGLGANVLTF. The whole variable domain, remainder taken from reference TRBV7-2 and TRBJ2-6, is GAGVSQSPSNKVTEKGKDVELRCDPISGHTALYWYRQSLGQGLEFLIYFQGNSAPDKSGLPSDRFSAERTGGSVSTLTIQRTQQEDSAVYLCASSSLRSGLGANVLTFGAGSRLTVL.

This clonotype was counted ten times or more. The chain has TRBV10-3 and TRBJ1-1, with a possible D match to TRBD1 (5 bases). Per germline, CDR1 ENHRY and CDR2 SYGVKD. Between the trimmed V and J ends, which lost 7 bases and 4 bases, there was a span of 16 bases. The CDR3 is 14 residues long. CDR3 protein: CAITVRQYGTEAFF. DNA of the CDR3: TGTGCCATCACGGTGAGACAGTACGGCACTGAAGCTTTCTTT.

J is TRBJ2-5 and V is TRBV5-4; the match to TRBD2 covers 9 bases. The ends lost 1 base at V and 1 base at J; junction bases unmatched: 2. This CDR3 is 15 amino acids long. Germline V gene sequence: CDR1 SGHNT, CDR2 YYREEE (reference sequence). CDR3 sequence: CASSLTRGGQETQYF. In nucleotides, the CDR3 is TGTGCCAGCAGCTTGACGCGGGGGGGCCAAGAGACCCAGTACTTC.

This clonotype has a count of ten or more. The chain employs TRBV19 and TRBJ1-5, with D maybe TRBD1 (5 bases). From germline, CDR1 is LNHDA and CDR2 SQIVND (reference sequence). V was pared by 4 bases and J by 4 bases, with 14 bases between. The CDR3 covers 15 residues. The CDR3, as DNA: TGTGCCAGTAGTACCTCAGGTGGGGGGAATCAGCCCCAGCATTTT. It specifies CASSTSGGGNQPQHF.

A word on this clonotype: This may arise from a read error, as a much more abundant clone is one base away. This rearrangement joins TRBV7-2 to TRBJ2-2, with D possibly being TRBD1 (7 bases). CDR3 size: 16 residues. Germline CDR1 reads SGHTA; CDR2 reads FQGNSA. This CDR3 is CANSLYQGGNTGELFF. CDR3 sequence (DNA): TGTGCCAACAGCTTATATCAGGGGGGGAACACCGGGGAGCTGTTTTTT.

This clonotype came up many times. The chain is built from TRBV6-1 and TRBJ1-2; no clear D gene. The germline gives CDR1 MNHNS, CDR2 SASEGT. V lost 7 bases and J 0 bases, leaving 12 bases between the germline ends. The CDR3 covers 14 residues. CDR3 region: CASKREAANYGYTF. The CDR3 region has the DNA TGTGCCAGCAAACGCGAGGCAGCTAACTATGGCTACACCTTC.

This rearrangement joins TRBV11-1 to TRBJ2-5; 7 bases are shared with TRBD2. The CDR3 consists of 17 residues. V was pared by 3 bases and J by 2 bases, with 12 bases of the junction left unmatched. Looked up from germline, CDR1 is SGHAT and CDR2 is FQDESV (reference sequence). The CDR3 here is CASSFEKAGAGQETQYF. The CDR3 coding sequence is TGTGCCAGCAGCTTTGAGAAGGCGGGAGCCGGACAAGAGACCCAGTACTTC.

This rearrangement joins TRBV27 to TRBJ1-2; D is undetermined. This CDR3 is 13 amino acids long. V lost 0 bases, J lost 4 bases, and 6 bases lay in between. The germline V gene encodes CDR1 MNHEY and CDR2 SMNVEV (reference sequence). CDR3 amino acids: CASSLSQTYGYTF. CDR3 sequence (DNA): TGTGCCAGCAGTTTATCGCAGACCTATGGCTACACCTTC.

This clonotype was recorded at least ten times. The gene calls are TRBV5-4 and TRBJ1-1, with D unclear. Looked up from germline, CDR1 is SGHNT and CDR2 is YYREEE (reference sequence). Trimming took off 3 bases at V and 2 bases at J, with 5 bases between the two ends. The CDR3 sequence is 12 residues long. The CDR3 loop reads CASSWRNTEAFF. The CDR3 DNA follows: TGTGCCAGCAGCTGGCGAAACACTGAAGCTTTCTTT.

This sequence joins TRBV18 and TRBJ2-7; the match to TRBD1 covers 8 bases. Looked up from germline, CDR1 is KGHSH and CDR2 is LQKENI. The CDR3 loop spans 13 amino acids. J lost 2 bases, V lost 6 bases, and 3 bases had no gene match. The chain's CDR3 is CASSTGDTYEQYF. The CDR3 DNA reads TGTGCCAGCTCGACAGGGGACACCTACGAGCAGTACTTC.

The table lists this clonotype with many counts. J is TRBJ1-2 and V is TRBV6-6, with no clear D. The CDR3 runs 12 residues. Per germline, CDR1 MNHNY and CDR2 SVGAGI (reference sequence). V shed 5 bases and J shed 8 bases, with 12 bases lying between them. The CDR3 protein is CASSAMGTGYTF. The CDR3 nucleotides are TGTGCCAGCAGTGCCATGGGTACGGGCTACACCTTC.

This clonotype was observed a few times. The chain uses TRBV28 and TRBJ2-2; D not certain. Per the germline V gene, CDR1 is MDHEN and CDR2 is SYDVKM. V was pared by 8 bases and J by 1 base, with 14 bases between. The CDR3 has 15 amino acids. The CDR3 protein is CASLGPYRNTGELFF. The CDR3 nucleotides read TGTGCCAGCTTAGGCCCCTATAGGAACACCGGGGAGCTGTTTTTT.

This clonotype was detected only a few times. The rearrangement links TRBV5-6 to TRBJ2-7, with TRBD1 matching over 11 bases. Germline values: CDR1 SGHDT, CDR2 YYEEEE. The V segment lost 2 bases and the J segment 3 bases; nucleotides outside the gene matches: 1. The CDR3 contains 14 residues. CDR3 in DNA: TGTGCCAGCAGCTTCGGGACAGGGGGCTACGAGCAGTACTTC. Translation gives CASSFGTGGYEQYF.

This clonotype occurred a few times. The V gene is TRBV30, the J gene TRBJ2-5, with D perhaps matching TRBD2 (5 bases). Trimming stripped 0 bases from V and 7 bases from J, with 9 bases between. The germline V gene has CDR1 GTSNPN and CDR2 SVGIG (reference sequence). CDR3 length: 12 amino acids. The CDR3 loop reads CAWSVSRGTQYF. The CDR3 DNA is TGTGCCTGGAGTGTTTCCCGGGGGACCCAGTACTTC.

This clonotype has a count of ten or more. The chain carries TRBV30 and TRBJ1-1; D uncertain. The CDR3 is 14 amino acids. V dropped 3 bases and J dropped 0 bases, with 11 bases sitting between them. Germline V gene data show CDR1 as GTSNPN and CDR2 as SVGIG (reference sequence). The CDR3 bases are TGTGCCTGGAGCGAGATAACCTTGAACACTGAAGCTTTCTTT. This encodes CAWSEITLNTEAFF.